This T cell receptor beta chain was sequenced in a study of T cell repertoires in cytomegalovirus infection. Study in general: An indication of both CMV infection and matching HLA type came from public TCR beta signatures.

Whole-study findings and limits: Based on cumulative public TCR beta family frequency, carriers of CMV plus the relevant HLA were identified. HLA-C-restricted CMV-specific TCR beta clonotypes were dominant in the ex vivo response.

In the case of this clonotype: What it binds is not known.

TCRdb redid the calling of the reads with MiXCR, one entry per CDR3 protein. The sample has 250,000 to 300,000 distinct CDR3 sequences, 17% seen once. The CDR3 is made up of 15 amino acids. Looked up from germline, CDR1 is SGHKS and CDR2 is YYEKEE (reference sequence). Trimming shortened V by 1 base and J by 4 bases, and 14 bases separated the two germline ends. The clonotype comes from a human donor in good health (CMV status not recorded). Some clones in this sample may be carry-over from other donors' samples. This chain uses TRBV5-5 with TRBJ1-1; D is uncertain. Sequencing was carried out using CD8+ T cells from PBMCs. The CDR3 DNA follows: TGTGCCAGCAGCTTGTTATCCGGGATGGGCACTGAAGCTTTCTTT. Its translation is CASSLLSGMGTEAFF.